Following are 20 T cell receptor beta chains from one sample sequenced in a study of blood T cells in healthy people across ages. The use of a sample-barcoded 5' primer and a J-beta primer mix characterized a second PCR of roughly 7 to 11 cycles. Each CDR3 protein is one row after TCRdb ran MiXCR on the 5' RACE reads. The data hold about 1.8 million distinct CDR3 sequences, with around 48% observed a single time. Sequenced sample: blood. The receptors derive from a middle-aged woman in good health.

This clonotype was seen just once. The rearrangement joins TRBV6-2 or TRBV6-3 to TRBJ2-3, with a weak D call TRBD1 (5 bases). Germline CDR1 MNHEY, CDR2 SVGEGT. This CDR3 has 15 amino acids. Trimming took off 2 bases at V and 2 bases at J, with 11 bases between the two ends. CDR3 sequence reads: CASSYATAFTDTQYF. The CDR3 DNA reads as TGTGCCAGCAGTTACGCGACAGCCTTCACAGATACGCAGTATTTT.

V gene TRBV18 combines with J gene TRBJ2-5, with unresolved D. CDR3 length equals 15 residues. CDR1 and CDR2 (germline): KGHSH, LQKENI. V lost 6 bases to trimming and J lost 4 bases, with 18 bases between them. This chain's CDR3 is CASSQSVGGLETQYF. In DNA form, the CDR3 reads TGTGCCAGCTCCCAGAGCGTCGGTGGGTTAGAGACCCAGTACTTC.

V usage is TRBV7-2 and J usage is TRBJ2-3, with TRBD2 matching over 13 bases. CDR1 SGHTA and CDR2 FQGNSA come from the germline V gene. V shed 5 bases and J 0 bases; nucleotides not matched to a gene: 11. The CDR3 extends over 19 amino acids. CDR3 protein: CASSLNPGLAGDSTDTQYF. The CDR3 DNA reads TGTGCCAGCAGCCTTAACCCCGGACTAGCGGGGGATAGCACAGATACGCAGTATTTT.

CDR3 amino acids: CASSFLRQYTF. As DNA, the CDR3 is TGTGCCAGCAGTTTCCTTCGACAGTACACCTTC. The chain carries TRBV28 and TRBJ1-2; D possibly corresponds to TRBD1 (5 bases). The CDR3 consists of 11 residues. Trimming took off 3 bases at V and 11 bases at J, with 10 bases between the two ends. Germline V gene data show CDR1 as MDHEN and CDR2 as SYDVKM.

The J gene is TRBJ2-5, the V gene TRBV11-2; D uncertain. The CDR3 is 14 amino acids. V lost 5 bases and J lost 2, with 12 bases in between. CDR1 and CDR2 (germline): SGHAT, FQNNGV. The CDR3 bases are TGTGCCAGCAGCGTTAGTCGGGTTCAAGAGACCCAGTACTTC. This translates into CASSVSRVQETQYF.

The chain combines TRBV5-6 with TRBJ2-7; a weak D match, TRBD1 (6 bases). Germline lookup yields CDR1 SGHDT and CDR2 YYEEEE. The CDR3 sequence is 14 residues long. V lost 5 bases to trimming and J lost 2 bases, with 14 bases between them. CDR3 in amino acids: CASRRPGETYEQYF. The CDR3 DNA is TGTGCCAGCAGGAGACCAGGGGAAACCTACGAGCAGTACTTC.

This clonotype was seen only a few times. This sequence joins TRBV12-3 or TRBV12-4 and TRBJ1-2; no reliable D call. With 4 bases removed from V and 4 bases from J, the gap between germline ends came to 22 bases. CDR3 size: 17 residues. The CDR3 spells CASSYRDPGISFYGYTF. Here the CDR3 DNA reads TGTGCCAGCAGTTATCGTGACCCGGGCATCTCATTCTATGGCTACACCTTC.

The gene calls are TRBV7-4 and TRBJ2-7; maybe TRBD1 (7 bases). CDR1 SGHVT and CDR2 SQSDAQ come from the germline V gene. V was shortened by 1 base and J by 4 bases, with 23 bases between the two germline ends. The CDR3 is 18 amino acids. Here the CDR3 DNA reads TGTGCCAGCAGCTTAGTATTTCTGAGAGACAGGGAGGAATACGAGCAGTACTTC. Protein: CASSLVFLRDREEYEQYF.

V is TRBV25-1 and J is TRBJ1-2, with D tentatively TRBD1 (5 bases). The germline CDR1 and CDR2 sequences are MGHDK and SYGVNS. The CDR3 has 16 residues. V lost 4 bases and J lost 3, with 18 bases in between. CDR3 nucleotide sequence: TGTGCCAGCAGTGCCCTCGGGCAGGGAGTGGACTATGGCTACACCTTC. This sequence encodes CASSALGQGVDYGYTF.

This clonotype turned up a few times. The chain is built from TRBV7-2 and TRBJ2-1; 7 nucleotides line up with TRBD1. Losses at the gene ends were 5 bases for V and 4 bases for J; bases not matched to a gene: 5. CDR1 SGHTA and CDR2 FQGNSA come from the germline V gene. CDR3 length: 14 residues. CDR3 sequence reads: CASSPQDRYNEQFF. CDR3 in DNA: TGTGCCAGCAGCCCCCAGGACAGGTACAATGAGCAGTTCTTC.

This clonotype was counted only a few times. The CDR3 coding sequence is TGTGCCAGCAGTTACCAGCGGGGGGGCCCAGATACGCAGTATTTT. Amino acids: CASSYQRGGPDTQYF. J is TRBJ2-3 and V is TRBV6-6; 10 bases line up with TRBD2. Germline lookup yields CDR1 MNHNY and CDR2 SVGAGI (reference sequence). This CDR3 has 15 amino acids. After removal of 2 bases from V and 4 bases from J, the junction contained 3 bases not matched to a gene.

J is TRBJ2-6 and V is TRBV12-3 or TRBV12-4, with a possible D match to TRBD1 (6 bases). The CDR3 contains 19 residues. V was pared by 5 bases and J by 3 bases, with 23 bases between. The CDR3 nucleotides are TGTGCCAGCAGTGCCAGCCAGGGGCTCGGTAGTAGTGGGGCCAACGTCCTGACTTTC. Amino acid sequence: CASSASQGLGSSGANVLTF.

This clonotype was counted only a few times. This rearrangement joins TRBV6-5 to TRBJ1-2; D uncertain. This CDR3 has 15 residues. Trimming took 0 bases from V and 8 from J, leaving 16 bases between them. The germline V gene encodes CDR1 MNHEY and CDR2 SVGAGI. CDR3 sequence reads: CASSYSAGVTKGYTF. CDR3 DNA: TGTGCCAGCAGTTACTCAGCCGGGGTGACTAAAGGCTACACCTTC.

This clonotype turned up a few times. The rearrangement links TRBV7-2 to TRBJ2-1; 12 bases match TRBD2. With 5 bases clipped from V and 9 bases from J, the junction kept 11 bases outside the gene matches. This CDR3 is built from 16 residues. In germline, CDR1 is SGHTA, CDR2 FQGNSA. The CDR3 sequence is CASSPRLAGAGGEQFF. Here the CDR3 DNA reads TGTGCCAGCAGCCCCAGACTAGCGGGGGCCGGGGGTGAGCAGTTCTTC.

The V and J genes are TRBV28 and TRBJ2-3; D gene uncertain. V lost 6 bases and J lost 4, with 11 bases in between. The CDR3 covers 13 residues. In germline, CDR1 is MDHEN, CDR2 SYDVKM. DNA for the CDR3: TGTGCCAGCAGGCCCGTATTCTCAGATACGCAGTATTTT. It is translated as CASRPVFSDTQYF.

The gene calls are TRBV7-2 and TRBJ1-4; TRBD1 agrees at 8 bases. J lost 8 bases, V lost 2 bases, and 4 bases had no gene match. The CDR3 loop spans 14 amino acids. Germline loops: CDR1 SGHTA, CDR2 FQGNSA. The CDR3 region is CASSLRQGMEKLFF. In DNA, the CDR3 is TGTGCCAGCAGCTTAAGACAGGGGATGGAAAAACTGTTTTTT.

The chain combines TRBV7-3 with TRBJ1-2, with D possibly TRBD1 on 6 matching bases. The CDR3 totals 17 residues. With 2 bases removed from V and 0 bases from J, the gap between germline ends came to 16 bases. In germline, CDR1 is SGHTA, CDR2 FQGTGA. CDR3 DNA sequence: TGTGCCAGCAGCTTATTCCCCGGCACAGGGCCTAACTATGGCTACACCTTC. Protein sequence: CASSLFPGTGPNYGYTF. The variable domain in full, completed from reference TRBV7-3 and TRBJ1-2, reads GAGVSQTPSNKVTEKGKYVELRCDPISGHTALYWYRQSLGQGPEFLIYFQGTGAADDSGLPNDRFFAVRPEGSVSTLKIQRTERGDSAVYLCASSLFPGTGPNYGYTFGSGTRLTVV.

CDR3 nucleotide sequence: TGCGCCAGCAGCTTGGACCTTGGGGAACTAAATTCACCCCTCCACTTT. This gives the protein CASSLDLGELNSPLHF. The rearrangement joins TRBV5-1 to TRBJ1-6; no definite D call. V shed 0 bases and J shed 7 bases, with 14 bases lying between them. CDR3 length equals 16 residues. Germline-derived CDR1 and CDR2 are SGHRS and YFSETQ.

The rearrangement joins TRBV6-2 or TRBV6-3 to TRBJ2-6; no definite D call. Deletions cut 6 bases from V and 0 bases from J, with 12 bases between. This CDR3 comprises 16 residues. From germline, CDR1 is MNHEY and CDR2 SVGEGT. CDR3 residues: CASSHQDRSGANVLTF. The CDR3 region has the DNA TGTGCCAGCAGCCACCAAGACCGCTCTGGGGCCAACGTCCTGACTTTC.

The genes are TRBV9 and TRBJ1-6; D remains unclear. The CDR3 has 12 amino acids. Between the trimmed V and J ends, which lost 6 bases and 7 bases, there was a span of 8 bases. Per germline, CDR1 SGDLS and CDR2 YYNGEE. CDR3 region: CASNAGNSPLHF. As DNA, the CDR3 is TGTGCCAGCAATGCGGGAAATTCACCCCTCCACTTT.